These 23 T cell receptor beta chains originate from one sample sequenced in a study of T cells in Graves' hyperthyroidism and ophthalmopathy. Amplified TCR beta CDR3 regions derived from RNA transcripts. Researchers ran a first-round RT-PCR on the TCR CDR3 using the HTBI primer set. One entry per CDR3 protein results from TCRdb running MiXCR on the multiplex PCR reads. The sample includes roughly 570,000 distinct CDR3 sequences, 46% of them seen just once. Sequenced: peripheral blood or thyroid tissue (not recorded which). The receptors derive from a woman under 30 with Graves' hyperthyroidism.

This clonotype was seen repeatedly, ten times or more. The genes are TRBV2 and TRBJ1-2, with D uncertain. The CDR3 is made up of 11 amino acids. Trimming cost V 3 bases and J 4 bases, with 3 bases left between them. The germline gives CDR1 SNHLY, CDR2 FYNNEI. CDR3: CASSDGYGYTF. In nucleotides, the CDR3 is TGTGCCAGCAGTGACGGCTATGGCTACACCTTC.

This clonotype was detected many times. In DNA, the CDR3 is TGTGCCAGCAGTTACAACCAGGGAAAGACCCAGTACTTC. Translated: CASSYNQGKTQYF. The chain uses TRBV6-5 and TRBJ2-5, with D possibly TRBD1 on 5 matching bases. Germline CDR1 reads MNHEY; CDR2 reads SVGAGI. CDR3 length: 13 amino acids. Trimming removed 2 bases at V and 6 bases at J, with 10 bases between.

A word on this clonotype: A read error is possible here, since a much larger clone lies one base away. V is TRBV7-4 and J is TRBJ2-7, with D perhaps TRBD2 (5 bases). The CDR3 length is 17 residues. Germline CDR1 is SGHVT and CDR2 is SQSDAQ. CDR3 sequence: CTSSLGRPGSGGYEQYF. The CDR3 nucleotides are TGTACCAGCAGCCTCGGGCGTCCCGGTTCCGGAGGCTACGAGCAGTACTTC.

This clonotype has only one observation. This chain links TRBV10-3 with TRBJ2-5; D is perhaps TRBD2 (5 bases). The CDR3 consists of 14 residues. Germline loops: CDR1 ENHRY, CDR2 SYGVKD. Trimming shortened V by 4 bases and J by 0 bases, and 9 bases separated the two germline ends. Written as DNA, the CDR3 is TGTGCCATCAGTGGGAGGCCCTACCAAGAGACCCAGTACTTC. The encoded protein is CAISGRPYQETQYF.

This clonotype came up once. V usage is TRBV7-9 and J usage is TRBJ2-3; a weak D match, TRBD1 (6 bases). V lost 7 bases and J 0 bases, leaving 11 bases between the germline ends. Germline loops: CDR1 SEHNR, CDR2 FQNEAQ (reference sequence). There are 14 residues in the CDR3. The CDR3 region is CASTPGESTDTQYF. CDR3 nucleotide sequence: TGTGCCAGCACCCCAGGGGAGAGCACAGATACGCAGTATTTT.

The rearrangement joins TRBV29-1 to TRBJ2-1, with 11 positions matching TRBD2. Trimming removed 2 bases from V and 4 bases from J; junction bases left unmatched: 1. This CDR3 comprises 14 residues. The germline CDR1 and CDR2 sequences are SQVTM and ANQGSEA. Written as DNA, the CDR3 is TGCAGCGTTGAAACTAGCGGGAGATACAATGAGCAGTTCTTC. Translated: CSVETSGRYNEQFF.

At least ten counts were recorded for this clonotype. This chain uses TRBV6-6 with TRBJ2-5; no firm D call. V was shortened by 5 bases and J by 2 bases, with 12 bases between the two germline ends. CDR1 and CDR2 (germline): MNHNY, SVGAGI (reference sequence). This CDR3 has 14 amino acids. The CDR3 DNA is TGTGCCAGCAGTCGCCCTTCAGATCAAGAGACCCAGTACTTC. Amino acids: CASSRPSDQETQYF.

This clonotype showed up many times. The chain joins TRBV7-8 to TRBJ2-5; a weak D match, TRBD1 (6 bases). Germline lookup yields CDR1 SGHVS and CDR2 FQNEAQ. The CDR3 runs to 15 residues. Trimming pared 4 bases from V and 3 bases from J, leaving 15 bases between. The CDR3 spells CASSWPPRGEETQYF. In nucleotides, the CDR3 is TGTGCCAGCAGCTGGCCCCCCAGGGGCGAAGAGACCCAGTACTTC.

The table lists this clonotype with many counts. The chain joins TRBV2 to TRBJ1-2, with a tentative D call TRBD1 (6 bases). Germline V gene lookup returns CDR1 SNHLY and CDR2 FYNNEI. This CDR3 is built from 14 residues. With 1 base removed from V and 5 bases from J, the gap between germline ends came to 11 bases. The CDR3 region is CASSEGYRDYGYTF. CDR3 coding DNA: TGTGCCAGCAGTGAAGGGTACAGGGATTATGGCTACACCTTC. Complete variable domain (other parts from reference TRBV2 and TRBJ1-2): EPEVTQTPSHQVTQMGQEVILRCVPISNHLYFYWYRQILGQKVEFLVSFYNNEISEKSEIFDDQFSVERPDGSNFTLKIRSTKLEDSAMYFCASSEGYRDYGYTFGSGTRLTVV.

As regards this clonotype: At one of its ends the junction is not consistent with the germline gene, which may arise from a read error. The chain employs TRBV7-9 and TRBJ2-6; 8 bases map to TRBD1. The germline V gene encodes CDR1 SEHNR and CDR2 FQNEAQ (reference sequence). The CDR3 is made up of 16 amino acids. The chain's CDR3 is CASSLGQGYGANVPTF. For the CDR3, the DNA is TGTGCCAGCAGCCTCGGACAGGGATATGGGGCCAACGTCCCGACTTTC.

This clonotype was recorded once. The rearrangement links TRBV24-1 to TRBJ2-5, with D possibly TRBD2 on 6 matching bases. The CDR3 covers 13 residues. Looked up from germline, CDR1 is KGHDR and CDR2 is SFDVKD. With 5 bases removed from V and 5 bases from J, the gap between germline ends came to 11 bases. DNA of the CDR3: TGTGCCACCAGTGTCGGGAGCCTGGAGACCCAGTACTTC. Encoded protein: CATSVGSLETQYF.

This clonotype was detected many times. In DNA form, the CDR3 reads TGTGCCATCAGTGAGGAGCCAGGGGGCACGACCGGGGAGCTGTTTTTT. This codes for CAISEEPGGTTGELFF. The chain has TRBV10-3 and TRBJ2-2; TRBD1 matches at 8 bases. Germline assignment: CDR1 ENHRY and CDR2 SYGVKD. V was clipped by 2 bases and J by 5 bases; unmatched bases: 7. CDR3 size: 16 residues.

The chain combines TRBV7-8 with TRBJ2-5; 7 nucleotides align to TRBD2. Germline-derived CDR1 and CDR2 are SGHVS and FQNEAQ. V gave up 1 base and J gave up 5 bases; unmatched junction bases: 22. This CDR3 comprises 20 residues. This chain's CDR3 is CASSLVGLAGDTQSLETQYF. Here the CDR3 DNA reads TGTGCCAGCAGCTTAGTGGGTTTAGCGGGCGATACGCAGTCCCTCGAGACCCAGTACTTC.

V is TRBV7-9 and J is TRBJ1-6; maybe TRBD1 (5 bases). V lost 5 bases to trimming and J lost 12 bases, with 20 bases between them. The CDR3 totals 15 residues. Germline V gene data show CDR1 as SEHNR and CDR2 as FQNEAQ (reference sequence). CDR3 residues: CASSRGTAAYGPLHF. For the CDR3, the DNA is TGTGCCAGCAGCCGCGGGACGGCGGCCTACGGACCCCTCCACTTT. Looking up the rest from reference TRBV7-9 and TRBJ1-6 gives the full variable domain: DTGVSQNPRHKITKRGQNVTFRCDPISEHNRLYWYRQTLGQGPEFLTYFQNEAQLEKSRLLSDRFSAERPKGSFSTLEIQRTEQGDSAMYLCASSRGTAAYGPLHFGNGTRLTVT.

This clonotype was counted at least ten times. V usage is TRBV29-1 and J usage is TRBJ1-1; weak D call: TRBD1 (5 bases). Germline CDR1 SQVTM, CDR2 ANQGSEA. The CDR3 consists of 14 residues. V was pared by 3 bases and J by 3 bases, with 14 bases between. In nucleotides, the CDR3 is TGCAGCGTTGAGGGGCTTGGCGGAGACACTGAAGCTTTCTTT. It yields the protein CSVEGLGGDTEAFF.

The table lists this clonotype with many counts. The rearrangement links TRBV7-8 to TRBJ1-4; a weak D match, TRBD1 (6 bases). V lost 5 bases to trimming and J lost 0 bases, with 13 bases between them. Germline V gene data show CDR1 as SGHVS and CDR2 as FQNEAQ. This CDR3 is 16 amino acids long. The CDR3 nucleotides are TGTGCCAGCAGCGCCCATCGACAGGCAACTAATGAAAAACTGTTTTTT. Translating gives CASSAHRQATNEKLFF.

CDR3 bases: TGCAGCGCATCGGGACTAGCGGCTACCTACGAGCAGTACTTC. Residues: CSASGLAATYEQYF. V usage is TRBV29-1 and J usage is TRBJ2-7; 11 bases are a match to TRBD2. The length of the CDR3 is 14 residues. V shed 7 bases and J 2 bases; nucleotides not matched to a gene: 7. CDR1 is SQVTM, CDR2 ANQGSEA, per germline.

V is TRBV15 and J is TRBJ2-1; no reliable D call. The germline CDR1 and CDR2 sequences are LNHNV and YYDKDF (reference sequence). CDR3 length: 17 amino acids. The V and J ends lost 3 bases and 2 bases respectively, with 17 bases between them. This CDR3 is CATSSALRADPYNEQFF. The CDR3 nucleotides are TGTGCCACCAGCAGTGCACTCCGGGCGGATCCCTACAATGAGCAGTTCTTC.

This clonotype has ten or more counts. This rearrangement joins TRBV7-8 to TRBJ1-3; no clear D. Germline V gene sequence: CDR1 SGHVS, CDR2 FQNEAQ. V lost 0 bases and J lost 2, with 8 bases in between. This CDR3 has 15 residues. As DNA, the CDR3 is TGTGCCAGCAGCTTAGCTGGAGGGACTGGAAACACCATATATTTT. Protein: CASSLAGGTGNTIYF.

The chain couples TRBV7-2 to TRBJ1-5, with D uncertain. The CDR3 is made up of 12 amino acids. Germline assignment: CDR1 SGHTA and CDR2 FQGNSA. Between the trimmed V and J ends, which lost 5 bases and 11 bases, there was a span of 13 bases. This chain's CDR3 is CASSRGRETQHF. CDR3 coding DNA: TGTGCCAGCAGCCGAGGGAGGGAGACCCAGCATTTT.

Notes on this clonotype: This may come from a read error, since a much larger clone is one base off. J is TRBJ2-2 and V is TRBV2; 7 nucleotides align to TRBD2. This CDR3 comprises 14 residues. From germline, CDR1 is SNHLY and CDR2 FYNNEI. This CDR3 reads CASSGRENTGVLFF. The CDR3 DNA is TGTGCCAGCAGTGGGCGGGAGAACACCGGGGTGCTGTTTTTT.

V and J are TRBV6-1 and TRBJ1-5; the match to TRBD1 covers 7 bases. V shed 8 bases and J 1 base; nucleotides not matched to a gene: 20. The CDR3 consists of 19 residues. Germline V gives CDR1 MNHNS, CDR2 SASEGT. CDR3 residues: CASSRTSGRGSISNQPQHF. The CDR3 DNA reads as TGTGCCAGCTCTAGGACGTCGGGCAGGGGGTCAATCAGCAATCAGCCCCAGCATTTT.

CDR3 sequence reads: CASSYQGDTQYF. The CDR3 coding sequence is TGTGCCAGCAGTTATCAGGGAGATACGCAGTATTTT. The chain couples TRBV2 to TRBJ2-3; possible D gene TRBD1, 5 bases. The CDR3 spans 12 residues. The ends were cut back, 5 bases at V and 5 bases at J, with 8 bases in the middle. Germline CDR1 and CDR2: SNHLY and FYNNEI.